The entry below gives a single T cell receptor (beta chain) sequence along with its context. CDR3 length: 15 amino acids. Between the trimmed V and J ends, which lost 10 bases and 8 bases, there was a span of 23 bases. The germline V gene encodes CDR1 ENHRY and CDR2 SYGVKD. Only in-frame clones appear in the TCRdb table, and some are missing; sequencing was by immunoSEQ multiplex PCR. This sample carries roughly 50,000 clones, roughly 80% of them seen once, and the ten largest clones take 8.8%. This entry is derived from a study of PD-L1 blockade in urothelial cancer. Whole-study context: Blood was subjected to analysis at 3 weeks (second dose) and 6 weeks following treatment start.

As for time point: peripheral blood 6 weeks after treatment start. Each patient gave between 1 and 8 samples, pretreatment and on-treatment. The chain has TRBV10-3 and TRBJ2-2; a possible D gene is TRBD2 (6 bases). This clonotype originated in a man in his 70s with urothelial cancer. The sequencing used PBMCs, collected around atezolizumab (anti-PD-L1) treatment. This CDR3 reads CATRDGTPLQGELFF. CDR3 DNA sequence: TGTGCCACCAGAGACGGGACTCCCCTTCAAGGGGAGCTGTTTTTT.